The 21 T cell receptor beta chains in this list originate from one sample, sequenced in a study of T cell changes during pregnancy in multiple sclerosis. Profiling relied on immunoSEQ multiplex PCR, and the TCRdb table lists in-frame clones only, not all of them. This sample carries 65,000 to 75,000 clones, roughly 90% of them seen once, and the ten largest clones take 1.4% to 1.5%. Sequencing was performed on peripheral blood, taken in the second trimester of pregnancy. All receptors come from a female donor with multiple sclerosis, enrolled in a pregnancy study.

This sequence joins TRBV9 and TRBJ2-3, with 8 bases that match TRBD2. Looked up from germline, CDR1 is SGDLS and CDR2 is YYNGEE. The CDR3 has 16 amino acids. After removal of 0 bases from V and 5 bases from J, the junction contained 8 bases not matched to a gene. As DNA, the CDR3 is TGTGCCAGCAGCGTAGGGGCGGGGGGCCTTTTAGATACGCAGTATTTT. Its protein is CASSVGAGGLLDTQYF.

The chain joins TRBV13 to TRBJ1-2; TRBD1 is a possible D gene (5 bases). V lost 1 base to trimming and J lost 6 bases, with 24 bases between them. The CDR3 totals 18 residues. CDR1 is PRHDT and CDR2 is FYEKMQ in the germline V gene (reference sequence). The CDR3 sequence: CASSLEGGGRSRVNGYTF. CDR3 nucleotides: TGTGCCAGCAGCTTAGAGGGCGGGGGACGCAGTCGGGTGAATGGCTACACCTTC.

This clone was observed a few times. The rearrangement links TRBV4-1 to TRBJ1-5, with D tentatively TRBD1 (6 bases). This CDR3 is 15 amino acids long. Trimming left V 0 bases short and J 7 bases short, with 13 bases between. Germline assignment: CDR1 MGHRA and CDR2 YSYEKL. The DNA for the CDR3 is TGCGCCAGCAGCCAAGATTCGGTCAGGGGACAGCCCCAGCATTTT. This translates into CASSQDSVRGQPQHF.

This clone showed up just a few times. V is TRBV7-9 and J is TRBJ1-2; maybe TRBD1 (6 bases). Trimming cost V 1 base and J 5 bases, with 14 bases left between them. Germline assignment: CDR1 SEHNR and CDR2 FQNEAQ (reference sequence). The CDR3 is 15 amino acids. CDR3 DNA: TGTGCCAGCAGCTTAGGGGTGGCAGGGGAGTATGGCTACACCTTC. Protein: CASSLGVAGEYGYTF.

V gene TRBV7-6 combines with J gene TRBJ2-5; tentatively, D is TRBD1 (5 bases). This CDR3 contains 14 residues. CDR1 is SGHVS and CDR2 is FNYEAQ in the germline V gene. Between the trimmed V and J ends, which lost 2 bases and 0 bases, there was a span of 7 bases. CDR3 in DNA: TGTGCCAGCAGCTTACAGACAGACCAAGAGACCCAGTACTTC. It codes for CASSLQTDQETQYF. Looking up the rest from reference TRBV7-6 and TRBJ2-5 gives the full variable domain: GAGVSQSPRYKVTKRGQDVALRCDPISGHVSLYWYRQALGQGPEFLTYFNYEAQQDKSGLPNDRFSAERPEGSISTLTIQRTEQRDSAMYRCASSLQTDQETQYFGPGTRLLVL.

This chain links TRBV5-8 with TRBJ1-1; D unclear. This CDR3 comprises 12 residues. Trimming pared 7 bases from V and 0 bases from J, leaving 7 bases between. CDR1 is SGHTS, CDR2 YDEGEE, per germline. The CDR3 reads CASGRLNTEAFF. In nucleotides, the CDR3 is TGTGCCAGCGGCCGCTTGAACACTGAAGCTTTCTTT.

The chain recombines TRBV21-1 with TRBJ2-7; the DNA was not used to check the table's D call, TRBD2. TRBV21-1 constitutes a pseudogene. CDR3 length: 15 amino acids. The CDR3 nucleotides read TGTGCCAGCAGCAAAGAGTGGAGGGAGGACTACGAGCAGTACTTC. Encoded protein: CASSKEWREDYEQYF.

V and J are TRBV7-2 and TRBJ2-1, with D possibly TRBD1 on 6 matching bases. The germline V and J ends were trimmed by 1 base and 4 bases, with 11 bases remaining between them. Looked up from germline, CDR1 is SGHTA and CDR2 is FQGNSA. This CDR3 has 15 residues. The CDR3 protein is CASSLVTGEYNEQFF. The CDR3 region has the DNA TGTGCCAGCAGCTTAGTGACAGGAGAGTACAATGAGCAGTTCTTC.

J is TRBJ2-3 and V is TRBV19; D unresolved. V was shortened by 5 bases and J by 6 bases, with 21 bases between the two germline ends. Germline CDR1 and CDR2: LNHDA and SQIVND (reference sequence). The CDR3 is made up of 16 amino acids. DNA for the CDR3: TGTGCCAGTAGTCAAAACACCGGAATCCAGGCGGATACGCAGTATTTT. It codes for CASSQNTGIQADTQYF.

The genes are TRBV5-1 and TRBJ2-7, with D maybe TRBD1 (6 bases). The V end lost 0 bases, the J end lost 8 bases, and 18 bases lay between the germline ends. Looked up from germline, CDR1 is SGHRS and CDR2 is YFSETQ. The CDR3 spans 15 residues. CDR3 loop: CASSLAGRGAVKQYF. The CDR3 nucleotides read TGCGCCAGCAGCTTGGCGGGCAGGGGAGCAGTCAAGCAGTACTTC.

V usage is TRBV4-3 and J usage is TRBJ1-4; a weak D match, TRBD1 (6 bases). The V and J ends lost 3 bases and 5 bases respectively, with 13 bases between them. Per the germline V gene, CDR1 is LGHNA and CDR2 is YSLEER. The CDR3 consists of 15 residues. CDR3 coding DNA: TGCGCCAGCAGCCAGGAGGACAGAAGGAATGAAAAACTGTTTTTT. As protein: CASSQEDRRNEKLFF.

The V call is TRBV7-3, the J call TRBJ2-1; possible D gene TRBD1, 5 bases. The CDR3 covers 14 residues. Trimming pared 4 bases from V and 4 bases from J, leaving 11 bases between. Germline values: CDR1 SGHTA, CDR2 FQGTGA. The CDR3 reads CASSSPTVYNEQFF. The CDR3 DNA sequence: TGTGCCAGCAGCTCGCCGACAGTTTACAATGAGCAGTTCTTC.

The J gene is TRBJ1-1, the V gene TRBV6-5, with a tentative D call TRBD1 (6 bases). Germline V gene sequence: CDR1 MNHEY, CDR2 SVGAGI. The CDR3 extends over 13 amino acids. Deletions cut 3 bases from V and 4 bases from J, with 9 bases between. CDR3 residues: CASSYPGATEAFF. The CDR3, as DNA: TGTGCCAGCAGTTATCCAGGGGCCACTGAAGCTTTCTTT.

This clone was detected once. The chain carries TRBV4-3 and TRBJ2-7; 7 bases are shared with TRBD2. This CDR3 region has 17 residues. Germline CDR1 and CDR2: LGHNA and YSLEER. Trimming at V came to 0 bases and at J to 1 base, leaving 9 bases not matched to a gene. DNA for the CDR3: TGCGCCAGCAGCCAAGATCTTTGGGTAGCGGGTTCCTACGAGCAGTACTTC. Protein sequence: CASSQDLWVAGSYEQYF.

The V gene is TRBV2, the J gene TRBJ1-4; the match to TRBD1 covers 9 bases. V shed 3 bases and J 0 bases; nucleotides not matched to a gene: 5. The CDR3 spans 17 residues. The germline CDR1 and CDR2 sequences are SNHLY and FYNNEI. CDR3 protein: CASSDSGQGTTNEKLFF. The CDR3 DNA is TGTGCCAGCAGTGATTCCGGACAGGGGACAACTAATGAAAAACTGTTTTTT.

V usage is TRBV6-1 and J usage is TRBJ1-3; 9 nucleotides line up with TRBD1. The junction had 4 bases not matched to a gene; V was cut back by 5 bases and J by 2 bases. Germline V CDR1 and CDR2: MNHNS, SASEGT. This CDR3 has 15 amino acids. The chain's CDR3 is CASSPGTGTGNTIYF. The CDR3 DNA follows: TGTGCCAGCAGTCCCGGGACAGGGACTGGAAACACCATATATTTT.

The V gene is TRBV5-5, the J gene TRBJ1-2; 12 bases are a match to TRBD1. V gave up 1 base and J gave up 6 bases; unmatched junction bases: 10. CDR1 is SGHKS and CDR2 is YYEKEE in the germline V gene (reference sequence). The CDR3 has 17 residues. In DNA form, the CDR3 reads TGTGCCAGCAGCTTGAGGCCCCGGGGACAGGGGGCCGATGGCTACACCTTC. Translated: CASSLRPRGQGADGYTF.

This chain connects TRBV27 to TRBJ1-2; 9 bases map to TRBD1. Per the germline V gene, CDR1 is MNHEY and CDR2 is SMNVEV (reference sequence). V gave up 8 bases and J gave up 4 bases; unmatched junction bases: 2. The CDR3 consists of 12 residues. The CDR3 region is CASGDRAYGYTF. In DNA form, the CDR3 reads TGTGCCAGCGGGGACAGGGCCTATGGCTACACCTTC.

The chain couples TRBV5-8 to TRBJ1-1; the match to TRBD1 covers 8 bases. Germline CDR1 reads SGHTS; CDR2 reads YDEGEE. Losses at the gene ends were 3 bases for V and 5 bases for J; bases not matched to a gene: 6. The CDR3 consists of 14 residues. In DNA, the CDR3 is TGTGCCAGCAGCTCGGGACAGGCAGGTACTGAAGCTTTCTTT. Residues: CASSSGQAGTEAFF. The whole variable domain, remainder taken from reference TRBV5-8 and TRBJ1-1, is EAGVTQSPTHLIKTRGQQATLRCSPISGHTSVYWYQQALGLGLQFLLWYDEGEERNRGNFPPRFSGRQFPNYSSELNVNALELEDSALYLCASSSGQAGTEAFFGQGTRLTVV.

This sequence joins TRBV6-5 and TRBJ2-1, with TRBD1 matching 7 bases. The CDR3 sequence is 14 residues long. Germline trimming cut 7 bases from V and 5 bases from J; bases unmatched to any gene: 8. Germline CDR1 MNHEY, CDR2 SVGAGI. This chain's CDR3 is CASNTRGQHNEQFF. CDR3 nucleotides: TGTGCCAGCAACACCCGGGGACAGCACAATGAGCAGTTCTTC.

V usage is TRBV6-5 and J usage is TRBJ1-4, with 8 bases fitting TRBD1. This CDR3 region has 15 residues. Germline loops: CDR1 MNHEY, CDR2 SVGAGI. V lost 5 bases and J lost 7; bases outside the gene matches: 9. The CDR3, as DNA: TGTGCCAGCAGTGGGCTAACAGGGGGGAGTGAAAAACTGTTTTTT. Amino acid sequence: CASSGLTGGSEKLFF.